Sequencing of this T cell receptor beta chain was carried out in a study of T cell responses to AZD1222 COVID-19 vaccine. Study-wide context: Pooled samples include second doses given at about 4 or 12 weeks. Whole-study results and caveats: Females outnumbered males among donors, who were mostly white British; clonal diversity was possibly underestimated. Compared with day 0, the breadth and depth of the Spike-specific TCR repertoire rose significantly after two doses of AZD1222. Every sample of the repertoires postdated the peak T cell response.

Deletions cut 6 bases from V and 7 bases from J, with 13 bases between. The CDR3 loop spans 12 amino acids. Germline loops: CDR1 SEHNR, CDR2 FQNEAQ (reference sequence). This clone was observed a single time. Its antigen is still unknown. Libraries were prepared by immunoSEQ multiplex PCR; TCRdb keeps only in-frame clonotypes and omits some of them. The sample lists roughly 29,000 clones; about 93% were seen once. This receptor was taken from an adult in good health. The chain combines TRBV7-9 with TRBJ2-7; D may be TRBD1 (6 bases). Specimen: peripheral blood, collected on day 0 of AZD1222 vaccination. CDR3 sequence reads: CASSPTGLEQYF. The CDR3 DNA reads as TGTGCCAGCAGTCCAACAGGGTTAGAGCAGTACTTC.